The sequence of this T cell receptor (beta chain) was determined in a study of CD8+CD57+ T cells in acquired aplastic anemia. In the study overall: Across the sorted CD4+ and CD8+ cells, DNA amounts averaged roughly 3 ug.

Those patients picked for sequencing had displayed CD8+CD57+ cell expansion on flow cytometry. Genomic DNA, serving as template, underwent TCR beta VDJ and CDR3 profiling. TCRdb re-analysed the reads in MiXCR, keeping a single row per CDR3 protein. Among fewer than 200,000 distinct CDR3 sequences listed, roughly 50% were seen once. Germline loops: CDR1 MGHDK, CDR2 SYGVNS. The CDR3 length is 13 residues. V gave up 6 bases and J gave up 0 bases, with 7 bases separating them. The chain combines TRBV25-1 with TRBJ2-3; unclear D gene. Material: sorted CD4+, CD8+, or CD8+CD57+ T cells (not recorded which) from PBMCs. This receptor was identified in a human donor with aplastic anemia. CDR3 region: CASSQVSTDTQYF. In DNA, the CDR3 is TGTGCCAGCAGCCAGGTTAGCACAGATACGCAGTATTTT.